Listed here are 25 T cell receptor beta chains from one sample, sequenced in a study of blood T cell repertoires in COVID-19 (dated by TCRdb to between 2020 and 2021). Library prep was done by the immunoSEQ multiplex PCR assay. In its TCRdb copy, this immuneACCESS table keeps in-frame sequences only and misses some clones. Where compared with another copy, unresolved V genes explain less than half of these, and the others have no known cause. This sample lists about 360,000 clones; approximately 86% were detected once. The ten largest clones add up to about 7% of the sample. Material for sequencing was peripheral blood. The source of these receptors is a woman aged 55 to 70 with COVID-19, enrolled during active disease.

The sample holds one count of this clone. V gene TRBV7-2 combines with J gene TRBJ1-1; 9 positions match TRBD1. The CDR3 spans 14 residues. The V segment lost 5 bases and the J segment 5 bases; nucleotides outside the gene matches: 6. Germline lookup yields CDR1 SGHTA and CDR2 FQGNSA. Here the CDR3 DNA reads TGTGCCAGCAGCCCGAGGACAGGGGAAACTGAAGCTTTCTTT. Its protein product is CASSPRTGETEAFF.

This clone appeared once. This chain uses TRBV7-2 with TRBJ2-5; TRBD2 matches at 12 bases. Per the germline V gene, CDR1 is SGHTA and CDR2 is FQGNSA. The J segment lost 2 bases and the V segment lost 5 bases, leaving 9 bases of the junction unmatched. CDR3 length: 17 amino acids. CDR3 sequence reads: CASSKRRTSGGQETQYF. The CDR3 coding sequence is TGTGCCAGCAGCAAAAGACGAACTAGCGGGGGGCAAGAGACCCAGTACTTC.

V is TRBV6-5 and J is TRBJ1-1, with D uncertain. The CDR3 has 14 residues. The germline V gene encodes CDR1 MNHEY and CDR2 SVGAGI. The V and J ends lost 0 bases and 4 bases respectively, with 9 bases between them. CDR3 DNA sequence: TGTGCCAGCAGTTACTCGGAAGGAGGCACTGAAGCTTTCTTT. This encodes CASSYSEGGTEAFF.

The chain carries TRBV19 and TRBJ2-1, with 11 bases matching TRBD1. The V gene end was trimmed by 5 bases and the J gene end by 9 bases; junction bases not matched to a gene: 9. This CDR3 contains 15 residues. Germline assignment: CDR1 LNHDA and CDR2 SQIVND (reference sequence). The CDR3: CASSPRTGGTGEQFF. The CDR3 coding sequence is TGTGCCAGTAGTCCACGGACAGGGGGCACGGGTGAGCAGTTCTTC.

This chain joins TRBV7-2 and TRBJ2-5; perhaps TRBD2 as D (5 bases). Germline CDR1 SGHTA, CDR2 FQGNSA. Between the trimmed V and J ends, which lost 1 base and 4 bases, there was a span of 16 bases. There are 16 residues in the CDR3. The CDR3: CASSLVGHFEGETQYF. Here the CDR3 DNA reads TGTGCCAGCAGCTTAGTCGGGCACTTTGAGGGAGAGACCCAGTACTTC.

The chain joins TRBV9 to TRBJ1-2; D is unresolved. Germline V gene lookup returns CDR1 SGDLS and CDR2 YYNGEE. The length of the CDR3 is 16 residues. V was shortened by 0 bases and J by 0 bases, with 12 bases between the two germline ends. The CDR3 reads CASSVAPAISNYGYTF. DNA for the CDR3: TGTGCCAGCAGCGTAGCCCCAGCGATTTCTAACTATGGCTACACCTTC.

This sequence joins TRBV7-9 and TRBJ1-1, with 7 bases identical to TRBD1. V shed 5 bases, J shed 2 bases, and the junction held 8 bases outside the gene matches. Germline-derived CDR1 and CDR2 are SEHNR and FQNEAQ (reference sequence). This CDR3 is 15 amino acids long. This chain's CDR3 is CASSLIGGSNTEAFF. Here the CDR3 DNA reads TGTGCCAGCAGCCTAATAGGGGGCTCCAACACTGAAGCTTTCTTT.

The J gene is TRBJ2-3, the V gene TRBV19, with D possibly being TRBD2 (6 bases). The germline V gene encodes CDR1 LNHDA and CDR2 SQIVND (reference sequence). V was shortened by 3 bases and J by 2 bases, with 9 bases between the two germline ends. This CDR3 region has 14 residues. CDR3 region: CASSIGTYTDTQYF. The CDR3 DNA reads as TGTGCCAGTAGTATCGGGACTTACACAGATACGCAGTATTTT. The complete variable domain, with remaining parts taken from reference TRBV19 and TRBJ2-3, reads DGGITQSPKYLFRKEGQNVTLSCEQNLNHDAMYWYRQDPGQGLRLIYYSQIVNDFQKGDIAEGYSVSREKKESFPLTVTSAQKNPTAFYLCASSIGTYTDTQYFGPGTRLTVL.

V gene TRBV5-1 combines with J gene TRBJ1-2, with 8 bases aligning to TRBD1. Per germline, CDR1 SGHRS and CDR2 YFSETQ. The CDR3 totals 13 residues. J was trimmed by 8 bases and V by 2 bases; bases with no gene match: 5. In nucleotides, the CDR3 is TGCGCCAGCAGCTTAGGCAGGGGGCGAGGCTACACCTTC. Its protein is CASSLGRGRGYTF.

This rearrangement joins TRBV6-6 to TRBJ2-5; 10 bases are shared with TRBD2. The CDR3 totals 16 residues. V lost 2 bases, J lost 2 bases, and 5 bases stayed unmatched. Germline CDR1 reads MNHNY; CDR2 reads SVGAGI (reference sequence). DNA of the CDR3: TGTGCCAGCAGTTACCAGCTAGCGGGGGATCAAGAGACCCAGTACTTC. It is translated as CASSYQLAGDQETQYF.

This sequence joins TRBV6-2 or TRBV6-3 and TRBJ2-5; 14 bases align to TRBD2. The CDR3 runs to 17 residues. Losses at the gene ends were 5 bases for V and 5 bases for J; bases not matched to a gene: 10. Germline values: CDR1 MNHEY, CDR2 SVGEGT. The CDR3 sequence is CASSPRLAGGPGETQYF. CDR3 coding DNA: TGTGCCAGCAGTCCCAGACTAGCGGGGGGGCCTGGGGAGACCCAGTACTTC.

The rearrangement links TRBV5-1 to TRBJ1-3, with a weak D call TRBD1 (5 bases). V shed 4 bases and J shed 4 bases, with 12 bases lying between them. Germline V lookup: CDR1 SGHRS, CDR2 YFSETQ. The CDR3 is 14 amino acids. The CDR3 sequence is CASSQAGSGNTIYF. The CDR3 DNA follows: TGCGCCAGCAGCCAGGCAGGGTCAGGAAACACCATATATTTT. The full variable domain, completed using reference TRBV5-1 and TRBJ1-3, is KAGVTQTPRYLIKTRGQQVTLSCSPISGHRSVSWYQQTPGQGLQFLFEYFSETQRNKGNFPGRFSGRQFSNSRSEMNVSTLELGDSALYLCASSQAGSGNTIYFGEGSWLTVV.

The V gene is TRBV9, the J gene TRBJ2-7; 10 positions match TRBD2. The V and J ends lost 4 bases and 2 bases, in that order; junction bases with no gene match: 9. Looked up from germline, CDR1 is SGDLS and CDR2 is YYNGEE. The CDR3 totals 16 residues. The DNA of the CDR3 is TGTGCCAGCAGCACTAATAGCGGGGGGAAGCCCTACGAGCAGTACTTC. This translates into CASSTNSGGKPYEQYF.

The chain uses TRBV30 and TRBJ2-5, with TRBD2 identical over 9 bases. The CDR3 sequence is 14 residues long. V trimming: 3 bases; J trimming: 7 bases; junction bases outside the gene matches: 9. Germline V gene data show CDR1 as GTSNPN and CDR2 as SVGIG (reference sequence). The DNA for the CDR3 is TGTGCCTGGAGGGTTAGCGGGGGCCCTGGGACCCAGTACTTC. It is translated as CAWRVSGGPGTQYF.

This clone was observed a handful of times. The chain uses TRBV4-1 and TRBJ1-6, with D perhaps matching TRBD1 (6 bases). The V and J ends lost 2 bases and 10 bases respectively, with 21 bases between them. The germline V gene encodes CDR1 MGHRA and CDR2 YSYEKL. The CDR3 has 17 amino acids. CDR3 coding DNA: TGCGCCAGCAGCCAATTCCTTTCTCAGGGGCAACGGTCACCCCTCCACTTT. Residues: CASSQFLSQGQRSPLHF.

The genes are TRBV5-1 and TRBJ1-4, with TRBD1 identical over 8 bases. J lost 7 bases, V lost 0 bases, and 2 bases had no gene match. The CDR3 sequence is 14 residues long. Germline V gene data show CDR1 as SGHRS and CDR2 as YFSETQ. The CDR3 spells CASSLGDRGEKLFF. CDR3 DNA sequence: TGCGCCAGCAGCTTGGGAGACAGGGGTGAAAAACTGTTTTTT.

The V call is TRBV5-1, the J call TRBJ1-2; the D gene is possibly TRBD1 (6 bases). The CDR3 sequence is 13 residues long. The V gene lost 2 bases and the J gene lost 5 bases, with 10 bases spanning the gap. Per the germline V gene, CDR1 is SGHRS and CDR2 is YFSETQ. CDR3 bases: TGCGCCAGCAGCTTTGACAGGACGTATGGCTACACCTTC. Its protein is CASSFDRTYGYTF.

The V call is TRBV24-1, the J call TRBJ1-2; D gene ambiguous. The V end was cut by 4 bases, the J end by 6 bases, with 14 bases between. The CDR3 runs to 14 residues. Germline V lookup: CDR1 KGHDR, CDR2 SFDVKD. The CDR3 sequence is CATSESGSRHGYTF. CDR3 nucleotide sequence: TGTGCCACCAGTGAATCCGGGAGTCGTCATGGCTACACCTTC.

The sample holds one count of this clone. This chain connects TRBV7-9 to TRBJ2-1; TRBD2 aligns across 7 bases. The V gene end was trimmed by 3 bases and the J gene end by 3 bases; junction bases not matched to a gene: 8. This CDR3 is built from 16 residues. Germline CDR1 is SEHNR and CDR2 is FQNEAQ (reference sequence). Here the CDR3 DNA reads TGTGCCAGCAGCTTGGCCGGGACTACTTACTACAATGAGCAGTTCTTC. This gives the protein CASSLAGTTYYNEQFF.

This clone has just a few counts. The CDR3 spells CASSFSGSPLHF. CDR3 DNA sequence: TGTGCCAGCAGTTTTTCCGGTTCACCCCTCCACTTT. The gene calls are TRBV27 and TRBJ1-6, with unresolved D. V lost 3 bases to trimming and J lost 9 bases, with 6 bases between them. In germline, CDR1 is MNHEY, CDR2 SMNVEV (reference sequence). The length of the CDR3 is 12 residues.

V is TRBV2 and J is TRBJ1-2, with TRBD1 identical over 8 bases. Unmatched junction bases numbered 9, after V lost 6 bases and J lost 6 bases. The CDR3 runs to 14 residues. Germline assignment: CDR1 SNHLY and CDR2 FYNNEI. DNA of the CDR3: TGTGCCAGCAGGCCCGGACAGGGATCCAATGGCTACACCTTC. Its translation: CASRPGQGSNGYTF.

The V gene is TRBV11-3, the J gene TRBJ1-4; TRBD1 matches 8 bases. This CDR3 contains 15 residues. With V trimmed by 5 bases and J by 7 bases, 9 bases remained unmatched. Germline-derived CDR1 and CDR2 are SGHNT and YENEEA. The CDR3 reads CASSRDRGRREKLFF. CDR3 bases: TGTGCCAGCAGCCGCGACAGGGGTCGTCGTGAAAAACTGTTTTTT.

The chain combines TRBV7-2 with TRBJ1-2; perhaps TRBD1 as D (5 bases). This CDR3 has 12 residues. Germline V gene data show CDR1 as SGHTA and CDR2 as FQGNSA. With 5 bases removed from V and 10 bases from J, the gap between germline ends came to 14 bases. CDR3 DNA: TGTGCCAGCAGCCCCACAGGATTCCCCTACACCTTC. Translated, it gives CASSPTGFPYTF.

CDR3 coding DNA: TGTGCCATCAGTCCCTATAGCGGGGGCTACACAGATACGCAGTATTTT. The encoded protein is CAISPYSGGYTDTQYF. The gene calls are TRBV10-3 and TRBJ2-3; 9 nucleotides align to TRBD2. There are 16 residues in the CDR3. V shed 5 bases, J shed 2 bases, and the junction held 8 bases outside the gene matches. The germline V gene has CDR1 ENHRY and CDR2 SYGVKD.

The J gene is TRBJ2-3, the V gene TRBV4-1; D perhaps matches TRBD1 (6 bases). Germline loops: CDR1 MGHRA, CDR2 YSYEKL. This CDR3 has 15 residues. The V end lost 6 bases, the J end lost 2 bases, and 15 bases lay between the germline ends. CDR3: CASSRRGGYTDTQYF. The CDR3 DNA sequence: TGCGCCAGCAGTCGCCGAGGGGGTTACACAGATACGCAGTATTTT.